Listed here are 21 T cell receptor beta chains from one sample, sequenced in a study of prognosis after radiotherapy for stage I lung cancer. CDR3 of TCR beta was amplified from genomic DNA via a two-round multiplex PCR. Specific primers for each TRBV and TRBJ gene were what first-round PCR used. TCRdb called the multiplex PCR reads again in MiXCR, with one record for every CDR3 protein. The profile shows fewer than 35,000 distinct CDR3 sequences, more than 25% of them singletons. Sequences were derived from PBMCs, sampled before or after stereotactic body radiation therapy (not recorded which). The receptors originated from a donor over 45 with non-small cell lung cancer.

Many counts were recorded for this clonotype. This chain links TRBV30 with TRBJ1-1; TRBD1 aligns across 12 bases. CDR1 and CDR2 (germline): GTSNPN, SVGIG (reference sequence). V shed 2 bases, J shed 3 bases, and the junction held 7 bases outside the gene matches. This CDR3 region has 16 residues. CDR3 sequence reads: CAWSRRDRGPDTEAFF. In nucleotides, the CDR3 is TGTGCCTGGAGTCGACGGGACAGGGGGCCCGACACTGAAGCTTTCTTT.

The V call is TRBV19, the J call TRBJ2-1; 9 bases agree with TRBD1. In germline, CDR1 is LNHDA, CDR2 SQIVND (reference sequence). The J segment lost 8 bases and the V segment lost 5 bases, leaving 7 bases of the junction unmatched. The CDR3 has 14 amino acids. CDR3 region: CASSSGTGLDEQFF. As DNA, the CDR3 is TGTGCCAGTAGTTCCGGGACAGGGTTGGATGAGCAGTTCTTC.

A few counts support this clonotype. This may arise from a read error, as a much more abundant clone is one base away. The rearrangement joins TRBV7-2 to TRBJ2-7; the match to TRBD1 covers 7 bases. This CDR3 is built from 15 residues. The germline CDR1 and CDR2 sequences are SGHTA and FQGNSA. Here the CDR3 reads CASSSPTGSIYGQYF. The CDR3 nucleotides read TGTGCCAGCAGCTCTCCGACAGGGAGCATCTACGGGCAGTACTTC.

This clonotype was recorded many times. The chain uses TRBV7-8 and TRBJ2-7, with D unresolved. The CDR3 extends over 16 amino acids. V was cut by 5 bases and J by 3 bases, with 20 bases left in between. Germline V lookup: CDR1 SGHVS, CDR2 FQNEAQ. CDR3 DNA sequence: TGTGCCAGCAGCCAGAAAACCATGGTGGGTGGCTACGAGCAGTACTTC. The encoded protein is CASSQKTMVGGYEQYF.

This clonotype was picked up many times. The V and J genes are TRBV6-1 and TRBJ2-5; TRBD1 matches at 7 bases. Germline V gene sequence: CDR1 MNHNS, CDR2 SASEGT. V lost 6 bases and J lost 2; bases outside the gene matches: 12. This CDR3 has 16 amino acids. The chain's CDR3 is CASRPGTVIAQETQYF. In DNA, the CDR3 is TGTGCCAGCAGGCCCGGGACAGTTATCGCACAAGAGACCCAGTACTTC.

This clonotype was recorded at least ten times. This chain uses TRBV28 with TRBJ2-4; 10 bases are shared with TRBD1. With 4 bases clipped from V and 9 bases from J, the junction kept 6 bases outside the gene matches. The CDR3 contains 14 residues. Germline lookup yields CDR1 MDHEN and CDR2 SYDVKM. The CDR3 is CASSSGQGRTIQYF. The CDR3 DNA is TGTGCCAGCAGTTCGGGACAGGGGAGGACCATTCAGTACTTC.

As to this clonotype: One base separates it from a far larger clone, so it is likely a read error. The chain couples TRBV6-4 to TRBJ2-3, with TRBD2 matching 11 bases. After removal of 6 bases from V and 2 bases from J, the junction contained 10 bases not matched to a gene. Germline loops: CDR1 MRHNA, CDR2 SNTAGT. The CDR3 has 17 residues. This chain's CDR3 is CASSRNLAGGYTDTQYF. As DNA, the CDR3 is TGTGCCAGCAGCAGAAACCTAGCGGGGGGCTACACAGATACGCAGTATTTT.

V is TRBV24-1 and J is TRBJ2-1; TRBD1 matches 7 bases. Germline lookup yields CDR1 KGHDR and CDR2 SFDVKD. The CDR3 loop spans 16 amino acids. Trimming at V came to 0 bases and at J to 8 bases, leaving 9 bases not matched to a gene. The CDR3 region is CATSDLLRGQCDEQFF. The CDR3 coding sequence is TGTGCCACCAGTGATTTGCTGAGGGGACAGTGCGATGAGCAGTTCTTC.

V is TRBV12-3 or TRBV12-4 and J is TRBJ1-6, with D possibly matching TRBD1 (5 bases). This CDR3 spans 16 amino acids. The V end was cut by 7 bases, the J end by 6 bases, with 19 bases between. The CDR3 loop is CASTQGAPGCNSPLHF. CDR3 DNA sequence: TGTGCCAGCACCCAAGGGGCCCCGGGATGTAATTCACCCCTCCACTTT.

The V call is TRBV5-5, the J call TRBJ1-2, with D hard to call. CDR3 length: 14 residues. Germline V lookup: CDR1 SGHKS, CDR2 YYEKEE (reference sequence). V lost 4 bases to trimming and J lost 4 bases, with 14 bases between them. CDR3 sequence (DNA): TGTGCCAGCAGCGGTGGGTGGAGAATCTATGGCTACACCTTC. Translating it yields CASSGGWRIYGYTF.

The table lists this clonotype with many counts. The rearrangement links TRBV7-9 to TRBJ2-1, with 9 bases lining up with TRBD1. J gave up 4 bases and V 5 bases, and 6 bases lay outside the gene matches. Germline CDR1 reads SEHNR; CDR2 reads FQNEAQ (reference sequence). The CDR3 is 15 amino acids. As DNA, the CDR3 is TGTGCCAGCAGCCATAGACAGGGGGGGTACAATGAGCAGTTCTTC. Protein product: CASSHRQGGYNEQFF. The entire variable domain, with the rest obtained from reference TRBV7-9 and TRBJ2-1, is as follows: DTGVSQNPRHKITKRGQNVTFRCDPISEHNRLYWYRQTLGQGPEFLTYFQNEAQLEKSRLLSDRFSAERPKGSFSTLEIQRTEQGDSAMYLCASSHRQGGYNEQFFGPGTRLTVL.

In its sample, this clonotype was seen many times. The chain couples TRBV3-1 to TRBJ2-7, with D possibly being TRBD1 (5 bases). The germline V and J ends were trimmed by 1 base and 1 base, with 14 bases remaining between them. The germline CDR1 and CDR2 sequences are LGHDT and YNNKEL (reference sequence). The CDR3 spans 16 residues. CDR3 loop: CASSQGRTRWSYEQYF. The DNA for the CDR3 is TGTGCCAGCAGCCAAGGAAGGACACGGTGGTCCTACGAGCAGTACTTC.

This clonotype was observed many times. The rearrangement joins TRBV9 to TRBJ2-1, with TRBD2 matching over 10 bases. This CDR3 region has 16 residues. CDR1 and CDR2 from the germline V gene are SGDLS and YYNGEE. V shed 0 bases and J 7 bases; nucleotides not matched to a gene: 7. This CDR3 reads CASSVALAGWENEQFF. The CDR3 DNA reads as TGTGCCAGCAGCGTAGCACTAGCGGGATGGGAGAATGAGCAGTTCTTC.

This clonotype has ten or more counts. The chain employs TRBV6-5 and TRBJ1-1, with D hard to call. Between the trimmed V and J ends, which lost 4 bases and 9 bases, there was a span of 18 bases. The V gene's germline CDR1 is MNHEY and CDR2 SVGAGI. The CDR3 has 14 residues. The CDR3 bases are TGTGCCAGCAGTTCCTCGGGGAGCTGGCCCCAAGCTTTCTTT. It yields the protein CASSSSGSWPQAFF.

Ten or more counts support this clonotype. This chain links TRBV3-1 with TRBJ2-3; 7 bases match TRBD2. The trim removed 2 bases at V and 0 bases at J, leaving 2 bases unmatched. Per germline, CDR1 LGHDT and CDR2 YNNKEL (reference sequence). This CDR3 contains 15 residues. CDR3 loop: CASSQTGGSTDTQYF. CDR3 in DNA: TGTGCCAGCAGCCAAACGGGAGGTAGCACAGATACGCAGTATTTT.

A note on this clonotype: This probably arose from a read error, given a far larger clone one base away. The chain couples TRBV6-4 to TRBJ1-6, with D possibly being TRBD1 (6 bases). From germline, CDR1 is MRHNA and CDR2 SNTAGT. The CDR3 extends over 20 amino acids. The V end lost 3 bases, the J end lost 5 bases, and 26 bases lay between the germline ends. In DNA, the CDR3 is TGTGCCAGCAGTGAATCCAAACAGGGTTCTCTCCTCCTGAATAATTCACCCCTCCACTTT. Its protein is CASSESKQGSLLLNNSPLHF.

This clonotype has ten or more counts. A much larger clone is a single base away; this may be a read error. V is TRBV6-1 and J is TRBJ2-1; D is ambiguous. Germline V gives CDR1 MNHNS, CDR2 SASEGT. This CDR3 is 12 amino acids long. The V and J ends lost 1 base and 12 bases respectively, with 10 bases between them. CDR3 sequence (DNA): TGTGCCAGCAGTGAAGATTGGCCCGGGCAGTTCTTC. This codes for CASSEDWPGQFF.

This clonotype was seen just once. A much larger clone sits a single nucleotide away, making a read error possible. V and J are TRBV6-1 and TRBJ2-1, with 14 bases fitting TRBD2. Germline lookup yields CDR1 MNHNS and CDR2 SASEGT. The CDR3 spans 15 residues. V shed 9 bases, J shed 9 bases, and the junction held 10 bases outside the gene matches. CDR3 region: CARTPTSGGVGEQFF. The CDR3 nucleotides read TGTGCCAGAACCCCGACTAGCGGGGGGGTGGGTGAGCAGTTCTTC.

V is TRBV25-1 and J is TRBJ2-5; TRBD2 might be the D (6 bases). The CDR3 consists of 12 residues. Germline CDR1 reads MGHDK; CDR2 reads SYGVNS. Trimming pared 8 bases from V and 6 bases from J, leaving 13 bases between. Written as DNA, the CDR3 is TGTGCCAGCTCGGGGGTGGAAAAGACCCAGTACTTC. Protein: CASSGVEKTQYF.

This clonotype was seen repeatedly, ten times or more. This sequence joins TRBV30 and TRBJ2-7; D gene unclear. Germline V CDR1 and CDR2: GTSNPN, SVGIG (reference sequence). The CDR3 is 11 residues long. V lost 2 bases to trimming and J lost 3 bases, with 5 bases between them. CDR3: CAWSTDYEQYF. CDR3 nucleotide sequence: TGTGCCTGGAGTACGGACTACGAGCAGTACTTC.

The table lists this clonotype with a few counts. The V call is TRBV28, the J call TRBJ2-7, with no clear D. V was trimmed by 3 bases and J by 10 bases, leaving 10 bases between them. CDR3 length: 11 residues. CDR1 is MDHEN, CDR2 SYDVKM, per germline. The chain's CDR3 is CASSFDSYQYF. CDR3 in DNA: TGTGCCAGCAGTTTTGATTCCTACCAGTACTTC.